These T cell receptor beta chains were read from a single sample in a study of shared clonotypes between healthy human individuals. Some clones are missing from TCRdb's copy, which holds only in-frame ones; the method was immunoSEQ multiplex PCR. The data show roughly 490,000 clones, 75% to 85% seen once. Sequences were obtained from PBMCs. The receptors stem from a woman aged 40-49 years in good health. Some clones in this sample may be carry-over from other donors' samples. The CDR3 runs from the conserved cysteine through the conserved F or W. Each record gives: clone size, V gene, D gene, CDR3 length, J gene, CDR3 DNA, CDR3 protein. The D gene is left open where the match is weak. Clone size, where shown, is once, few, many, or a class for clones that have expanded.

clone_size: few
v_call: TRBV28
d_call: TRBD2
cdr3_length: 16
j_call: TRBJ2-4
cdr3_nt: TGTGCCAGCAGTTGGGGACTAGCGGGGCTCAAAAACATTCAGTACTTC
cdr3_aa: CASSWGLAGLKNIQYF

clone_size: NA
v_call: TRBV7-8
d_call: TRBD1
cdr3_length: 15
j_call: TRBJ2-2
cdr3_nt: TGTGCCAGCAGCCCCGGGACAGGGGGCACCGGGGAGCTGTTTTTT
cdr3_aa: CASSPGTGGTGELFF

clone_size: NA
v_call: TRBV6-4
d_call: TRBD2
cdr3_length: 15
j_call: TRBJ2-1
cdr3_nt: TGTGCCAGCAGTGCACTAGCGGGAGCTAACAATGAGCAGTTCTTC
cdr3_aa: CASSALAGANNEQFF

clone_size: NA
v_call: TRBV5-5
d_call: TRBD2
cdr3_length: 16
j_call: TRBJ2-5
cdr3_nt: TGTGCCAGCAGCAACGGGACTAGCGGGACCCAAGAGACCCAGTACTTC
cdr3_aa: CASSNGTSGTQETQYF

clone_size: NA
v_call: TRBV4-2
d_call: TRBD2
cdr3_length: 16
j_call: TRBJ2-1
cdr3_nt: TGTGCCAGCAGCCAGGGAAGGCTAGCGGGAGCCAATGAGCAGTTCTTC
cdr3_aa: CASSQGRLAGANEQFF

clone_size: NA
v_call: TRBV4-2
d_call: NA
cdr3_length: 18
j_call: TRBJ2-4
cdr3_nt: TGTGCCAGCAGCCAAGAGGGCACAGGTCGATGGGGCAAAAACATTCAGTACTTC
cdr3_aa: CASSQEGTGRWGKNIQYF

clone_size: NA
v_call: TRBV28
d_call: NA
cdr3_length: 15
j_call: TRBJ1-3
cdr3_nt: TGTGCCAGCAGTTTATGGTCCGTGGTTGGAAACACCATATATTTT
cdr3_aa: CASSLWSVVGNTIYF

clone_size: NA
v_call: TRBV4-1
d_call: NA
cdr3_length: 16
j_call: TRBJ2-1
cdr3_nt: TGCGCCAGCAGGGCACCTTTGGGGGGAAGCAACAATGAGCAGTTCTTC
cdr3_aa: CASRAPLGGSNNEQFF

clone_size: NA
v_call: TRBV4-1
d_call: NA
cdr3_length: 15
j_call: TRBJ2-1
cdr3_nt: TGCGCCAGCAGCCAAGTTCAGGGGGGCGTCAATGAGCAGTTCTTC
cdr3_aa: CASSQVQGGVNEQFF

clone_size: few
v_call: TRBV30
d_call: NA
cdr3_length: 11
j_call: TRBJ2-5
cdr3_nt: TGTGCCTGGAGTGTACAAGAGACCCAGTACTTC
cdr3_aa: CAWSVQETQYF

clone_size: few
v_call: TRBV23-1
d_call: TRBD1
cdr3_length: 17
j_call: TRBJ1-3
cdr3_nt: TGCGCCAGCAGTCAATCTTACAGGGGGCTTCCTGGAAACACCATATATTTT
cdr3_aa: CASSQSYRGLPGNTIYF

clone_size: NA
v_call: TRBV4-3
d_call: TRBD1
cdr3_length: 19
j_call: TRBJ2-3
cdr3_nt: TGCGCCAGCAGCCAAGATAGTTGGGGGGGGACAGGGTACACAGATACGCAGTATTTT
cdr3_aa: CASSQDSWGGTGYTDTQYF

clone_size: NA
v_call: TRBV5-6
d_call: TRBD2
cdr3_length: 15
j_call: TRBJ2-1
cdr3_nt: TGTGCCAGCGCACCGGGACTAGCGGGAATAGATGAGCAGTTCTTC
cdr3_aa: CASAPGLAGIDEQFF

clone_size: once
v_call: TRBV7-9
d_call: TRBD2
cdr3_length: 16
j_call: TRBJ2-1
cdr3_nt: TGTGCCAGCAGCCCGTCAGGACTAGCGGGATTACATGAGCAGTTCTTC
cdr3_aa: CASSPSGLAGLHEQFF

clone_size: NA
v_call: TRBV5-6
d_call: NA
cdr3_length: 15
j_call: TRBJ1-1
cdr3_nt: TGTGCCAGCAGCTCGGGACCACGTGCCGTCACTGAAGCTTTCTTT
cdr3_aa: CASSSGPRAVTEAFF

clone_size: NA
v_call: TRBV5-1
d_call: NA
cdr3_length: 14
j_call: TRBJ2-7
cdr3_nt: TGCGCCAGCAGCCCCGGGACGGCCGACCTCGGGCAGTACTTC
cdr3_aa: CASSPGTADLGQYF

clone_size: few
v_call: TRBV4-2
d_call: NA
cdr3_length: 14
j_call: TRBJ2-1
cdr3_nt: TGTGCCAGCAGCCAAGAGGGCAGGGTCAATGAGCAGTTCTTC
cdr3_aa: CASSQEGRVNEQFF

clone_size: NA
v_call: TRBV30
d_call: TRBD2
cdr3_length: 15
j_call: TRBJ2-3
cdr3_nt: TGTGCCTGGGACGGACTAGCGACTAGCACAGATACGCAGTATTTT
cdr3_aa: CAWDGLATSTDTQYF

clone_size: NA
v_call: TRBV18
d_call: TRBD1
cdr3_length: 16
j_call: TRBJ1-6
cdr3_nt: TGTGCCAGCTCACCGGGGACAGGACAGAATAATTCACCCCTCCACTTT
cdr3_aa: CASSPGTGQNNSPLHF

clone_size: NA
v_call: TRBV20-1
d_call: NA
cdr3_length: 11
j_call: TRBJ2-1
cdr3_nt: TGCAGTGCTAGACCCTCCGGGGAGCAGTTCTTC
cdr3_aa: CSARPSGEQFF

clone_size: NA
v_call: TRBV19
d_call: NA
cdr3_length: 16
j_call: TRBJ1-5
cdr3_nt: TGTGCCAGTAGTATTAGATCCGGTGGGGCCGGTCAGCCCCAGCATTTT
cdr3_aa: CASSIRSGGAGQPQHF

clone_size: many
v_call: TRBV14
d_call: TRBD1
cdr3_length: 15
j_call: TRBJ2-1
cdr3_nt: TGTGCCAGCACTTCCGGGACAGGGGGCCATAATGAGCAGTTCTTC
cdr3_aa: CASTSGTGGHNEQFF

clone_size: NA
v_call: TRBV10-3
d_call: NA
cdr3_length: 14
j_call: TRBJ2-6
cdr3_nt: TGTGCCATCAGTGCAGGGTCTGGGGCCAACGTCCTGACTTTC
cdr3_aa: CAISAGSGANVLTF

clone_size: once
v_call: TRBV11-2
d_call: TRBD1
cdr3_length: 16
j_call: TRBJ2-5
cdr3_nt: TGTGCCAGCAGCTTAGGGACAGGGGGCGATGGGGAGACCCAGTACTTC
cdr3_aa: CASSLGTGGDGETQYF

clone_size: NA
v_call: TRBV27
d_call: TRBD1
cdr3_length: 14
j_call: TRBJ2-7
cdr3_nt: TGTGCCAGCAGTTGGGGCAGGGGGCGCGGCGAGCAGTACTTC
cdr3_aa: CASSWGRGRGEQYF

clone_size: many
v_call: TRBV19
d_call: NA
cdr3_length: 16
j_call: TRBJ2-7
cdr3_nt: TGTGCCAGCAGTACCCTAGACGGGGCACAGACCTACGAGCAGTACTTC
cdr3_aa: CASSTLDGAQTYEQYF

clone_size: NA
v_call: TRBV5-1
d_call: TRBD1
cdr3_length: 15
j_call: TRBJ2-3
cdr3_nt: TGCGCCAGCAGACGACAGGGTAGGGACACAGATACGCAGTATTTT
cdr3_aa: CASRRQGRDTDTQYF

clone_size: NA
v_call: TRBV5-4
d_call: TRBD1
cdr3_length: 16
j_call: TRBJ2-2
cdr3_nt: TGTGCCAGCAGCCCCGGTGGGACAGGGAGGACCGGGGAGCTGTTTTTT
cdr3_aa: CASSPGGTGRTGELFF

clone_size: NA
v_call: TRBV6-1
d_call: NA
cdr3_length: 15
j_call: TRBJ1-5
cdr3_nt: TGTGCCAGCAGTGAAGTAACAGGGCGCAATCAGCCCCAGCATTTT
cdr3_aa: CASSEVTGRNQPQHF

clone_size: NA
v_call: TRBV6-6
d_call: NA
cdr3_length: 13
j_call: TRBJ1-1
cdr3_nt: TGTGCCAGCAGTTACGGGACGTACGAAGAAGTTATCTTT
cdr3_aa: CASSYGTYEEVIF

clone_size: NA
v_call: TRBV4-2
d_call: TRBD2
cdr3_length: 16
j_call: TRBJ2-7
cdr3_nt: TGTGCCAGCAGCCAAGACAAGGTAGCGGGAGCATACGAGCAGTACTTC
cdr3_aa: CASSQDKVAGAYEQYF

clone_size: NA
v_call: TRBV5-1
d_call: TRBD1
cdr3_length: 14
j_call: TRBJ1-1
cdr3_nt: TGCGCCAGCAGCCGACAGGGCGTGAACACTGAAGCTTTCTTT
cdr3_aa: CASSRQGVNTEAFF